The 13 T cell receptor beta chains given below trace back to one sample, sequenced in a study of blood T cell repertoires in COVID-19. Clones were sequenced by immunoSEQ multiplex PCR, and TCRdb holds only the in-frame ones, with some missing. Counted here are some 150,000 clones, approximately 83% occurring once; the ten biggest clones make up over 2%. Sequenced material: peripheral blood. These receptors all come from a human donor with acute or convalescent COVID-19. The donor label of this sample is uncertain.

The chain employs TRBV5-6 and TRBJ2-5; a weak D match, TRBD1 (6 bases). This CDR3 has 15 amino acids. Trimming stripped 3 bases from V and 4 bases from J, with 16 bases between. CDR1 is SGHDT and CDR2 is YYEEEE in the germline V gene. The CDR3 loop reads CASSSGHKFGETQYF. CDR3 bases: TGTGCCAGCAGCTCGGGACATAAATTTGGAGAGACCCAGTACTTC. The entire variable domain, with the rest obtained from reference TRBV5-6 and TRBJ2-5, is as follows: DAGVTQSPTHLIKTRGQQVTLRCSPKSGHDTVSWYQQALGQGPQFIFQYYEEEERQRGNFPDRFSGHQFPNYSSELNVNALLLGDSALYLCASSSGHKFGETQYFGPGTRLLVL.

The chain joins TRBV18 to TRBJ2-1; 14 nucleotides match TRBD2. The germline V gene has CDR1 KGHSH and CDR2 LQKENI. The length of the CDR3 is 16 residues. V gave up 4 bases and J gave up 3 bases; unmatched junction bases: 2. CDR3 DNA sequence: TGTGCCAGCTCACTAGGGACTAGCGGGAGCTACAATGAGCAGTTCTTC. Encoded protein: CASSLGTSGSYNEQFF. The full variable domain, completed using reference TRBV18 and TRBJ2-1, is NAGVMQNPRHLVRRRGQEARLRCSPMKGHSHVYWYRQLPEEGLKFMVYLQKENIIDESGMPKERFSAEFPKEGPSILRIQQVVRGDSAAYFCASSLGTSGSYNEQFFGPGTRLTVL.

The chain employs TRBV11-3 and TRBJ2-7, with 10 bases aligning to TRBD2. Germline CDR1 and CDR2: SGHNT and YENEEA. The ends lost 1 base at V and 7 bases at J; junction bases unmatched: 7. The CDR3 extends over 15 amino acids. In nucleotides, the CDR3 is TGTGCCAGCAGCTTAGCGGCTAGCGGGGGTTCGGAGCAGTACTTC. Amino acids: CASSLAASGGSEQYF. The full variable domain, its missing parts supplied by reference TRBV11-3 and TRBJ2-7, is EAGVVQSPRYKIIEKKQPVAFWCNPISGHNTLYWYLQNLGQGPELLIRYENEEAVDDSQLPKDRFSAERLKGVDSTLKIQPAELGDSAVYLCASSLAASGGSEQYFGPGTRLTVT.

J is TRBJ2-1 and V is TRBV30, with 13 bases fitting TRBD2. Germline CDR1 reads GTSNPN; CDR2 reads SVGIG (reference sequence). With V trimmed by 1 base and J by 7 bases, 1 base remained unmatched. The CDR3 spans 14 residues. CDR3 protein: CAWSEGLAGNEQFF. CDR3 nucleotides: TGTGCCTGGAGTGAGGGACTAGCGGGGAATGAGCAGTTCTTC.

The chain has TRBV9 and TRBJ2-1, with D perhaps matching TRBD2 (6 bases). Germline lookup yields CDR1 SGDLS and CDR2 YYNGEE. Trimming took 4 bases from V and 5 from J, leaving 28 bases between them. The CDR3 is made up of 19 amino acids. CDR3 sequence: CASSPLWVAGRQTNNEQFF. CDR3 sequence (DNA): TGTGCCAGCAGCCCACTCTGGGTGGCGGGGAGACAAACAAACAATGAGCAGTTCTTC.

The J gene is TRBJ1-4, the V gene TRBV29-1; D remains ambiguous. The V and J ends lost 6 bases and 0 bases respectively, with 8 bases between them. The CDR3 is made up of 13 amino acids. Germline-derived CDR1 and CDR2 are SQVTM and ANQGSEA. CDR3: CSVAEATNEKLFF. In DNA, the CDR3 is TGCAGCGTCGCAGAAGCAACTAATGAAAAACTGTTTTTT.

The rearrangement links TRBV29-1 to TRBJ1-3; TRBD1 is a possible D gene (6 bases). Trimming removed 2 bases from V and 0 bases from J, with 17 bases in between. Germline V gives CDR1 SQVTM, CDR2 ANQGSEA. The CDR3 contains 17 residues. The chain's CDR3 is CSVEPRFRGVSGNTIYF. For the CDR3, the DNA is TGCAGCGTTGAACCTCGATTCAGGGGCGTCTCTGGAAACACCATATATTTT.

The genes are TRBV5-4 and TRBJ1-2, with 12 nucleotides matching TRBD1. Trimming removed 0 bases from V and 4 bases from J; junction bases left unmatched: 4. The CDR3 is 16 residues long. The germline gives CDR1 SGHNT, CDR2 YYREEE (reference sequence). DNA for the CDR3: TGTGCCAGCAGCTTGGGGGACAGGGGGCTTAGCTATGGCTACACCTTC. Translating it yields CASSLGDRGLSYGYTF. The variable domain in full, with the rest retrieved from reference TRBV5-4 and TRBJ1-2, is ETGVTQSPTHLIKTRGQQVTLRCSSQSGHNTVSWYQQALGQGPQFIFQYYREEENGRGNFPPRFSGLQFPNYSSELNVNALELDDSALYLCASSLGDRGLSYGYTFGSGTRLTVV.

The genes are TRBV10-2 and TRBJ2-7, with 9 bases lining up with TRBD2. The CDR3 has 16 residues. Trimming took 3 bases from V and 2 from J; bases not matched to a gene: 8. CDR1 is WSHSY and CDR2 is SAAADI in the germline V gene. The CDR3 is CASSEGLAGRTYEQYF. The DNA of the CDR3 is TGCGCCAGCAGTGAAGGCCTAGCGGGGCGTACCTACGAGCAGTACTTC.

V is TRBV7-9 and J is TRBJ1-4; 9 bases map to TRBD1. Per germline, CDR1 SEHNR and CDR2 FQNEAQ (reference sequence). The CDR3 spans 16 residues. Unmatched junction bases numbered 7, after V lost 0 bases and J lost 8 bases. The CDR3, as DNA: TGTGCCAGCAGCTTAGCGCGGGACAGGGTCGGCGAAAAACTGTTTTTT. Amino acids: CASSLARDRVGEKLFF.

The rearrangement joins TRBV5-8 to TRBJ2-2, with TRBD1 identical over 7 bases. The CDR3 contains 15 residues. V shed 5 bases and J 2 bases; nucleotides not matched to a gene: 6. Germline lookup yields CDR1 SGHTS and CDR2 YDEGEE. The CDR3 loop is CASRRRQGNTGELFF. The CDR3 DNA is TGTGCCAGCAGAAGGAGACAGGGTAACACCGGGGAGCTGTTTTTT.

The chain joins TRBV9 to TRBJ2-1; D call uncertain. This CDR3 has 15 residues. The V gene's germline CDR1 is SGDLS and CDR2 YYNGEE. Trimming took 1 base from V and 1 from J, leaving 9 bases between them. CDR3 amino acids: CASSVTGLSYNEQFF. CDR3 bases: TGTGCCAGCAGCGTAACTGGGCTTTCCTACAATGAGCAGTTCTTC.

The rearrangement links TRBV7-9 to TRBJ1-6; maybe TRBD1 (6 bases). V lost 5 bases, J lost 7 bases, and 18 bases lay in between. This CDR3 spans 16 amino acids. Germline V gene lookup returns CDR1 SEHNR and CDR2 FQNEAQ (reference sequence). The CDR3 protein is CASSPTGPLGNSPLHF. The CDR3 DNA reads TGTGCCAGCAGCCCCACAGGGCCCCTCGGGAATTCACCCCTCCACTTT.